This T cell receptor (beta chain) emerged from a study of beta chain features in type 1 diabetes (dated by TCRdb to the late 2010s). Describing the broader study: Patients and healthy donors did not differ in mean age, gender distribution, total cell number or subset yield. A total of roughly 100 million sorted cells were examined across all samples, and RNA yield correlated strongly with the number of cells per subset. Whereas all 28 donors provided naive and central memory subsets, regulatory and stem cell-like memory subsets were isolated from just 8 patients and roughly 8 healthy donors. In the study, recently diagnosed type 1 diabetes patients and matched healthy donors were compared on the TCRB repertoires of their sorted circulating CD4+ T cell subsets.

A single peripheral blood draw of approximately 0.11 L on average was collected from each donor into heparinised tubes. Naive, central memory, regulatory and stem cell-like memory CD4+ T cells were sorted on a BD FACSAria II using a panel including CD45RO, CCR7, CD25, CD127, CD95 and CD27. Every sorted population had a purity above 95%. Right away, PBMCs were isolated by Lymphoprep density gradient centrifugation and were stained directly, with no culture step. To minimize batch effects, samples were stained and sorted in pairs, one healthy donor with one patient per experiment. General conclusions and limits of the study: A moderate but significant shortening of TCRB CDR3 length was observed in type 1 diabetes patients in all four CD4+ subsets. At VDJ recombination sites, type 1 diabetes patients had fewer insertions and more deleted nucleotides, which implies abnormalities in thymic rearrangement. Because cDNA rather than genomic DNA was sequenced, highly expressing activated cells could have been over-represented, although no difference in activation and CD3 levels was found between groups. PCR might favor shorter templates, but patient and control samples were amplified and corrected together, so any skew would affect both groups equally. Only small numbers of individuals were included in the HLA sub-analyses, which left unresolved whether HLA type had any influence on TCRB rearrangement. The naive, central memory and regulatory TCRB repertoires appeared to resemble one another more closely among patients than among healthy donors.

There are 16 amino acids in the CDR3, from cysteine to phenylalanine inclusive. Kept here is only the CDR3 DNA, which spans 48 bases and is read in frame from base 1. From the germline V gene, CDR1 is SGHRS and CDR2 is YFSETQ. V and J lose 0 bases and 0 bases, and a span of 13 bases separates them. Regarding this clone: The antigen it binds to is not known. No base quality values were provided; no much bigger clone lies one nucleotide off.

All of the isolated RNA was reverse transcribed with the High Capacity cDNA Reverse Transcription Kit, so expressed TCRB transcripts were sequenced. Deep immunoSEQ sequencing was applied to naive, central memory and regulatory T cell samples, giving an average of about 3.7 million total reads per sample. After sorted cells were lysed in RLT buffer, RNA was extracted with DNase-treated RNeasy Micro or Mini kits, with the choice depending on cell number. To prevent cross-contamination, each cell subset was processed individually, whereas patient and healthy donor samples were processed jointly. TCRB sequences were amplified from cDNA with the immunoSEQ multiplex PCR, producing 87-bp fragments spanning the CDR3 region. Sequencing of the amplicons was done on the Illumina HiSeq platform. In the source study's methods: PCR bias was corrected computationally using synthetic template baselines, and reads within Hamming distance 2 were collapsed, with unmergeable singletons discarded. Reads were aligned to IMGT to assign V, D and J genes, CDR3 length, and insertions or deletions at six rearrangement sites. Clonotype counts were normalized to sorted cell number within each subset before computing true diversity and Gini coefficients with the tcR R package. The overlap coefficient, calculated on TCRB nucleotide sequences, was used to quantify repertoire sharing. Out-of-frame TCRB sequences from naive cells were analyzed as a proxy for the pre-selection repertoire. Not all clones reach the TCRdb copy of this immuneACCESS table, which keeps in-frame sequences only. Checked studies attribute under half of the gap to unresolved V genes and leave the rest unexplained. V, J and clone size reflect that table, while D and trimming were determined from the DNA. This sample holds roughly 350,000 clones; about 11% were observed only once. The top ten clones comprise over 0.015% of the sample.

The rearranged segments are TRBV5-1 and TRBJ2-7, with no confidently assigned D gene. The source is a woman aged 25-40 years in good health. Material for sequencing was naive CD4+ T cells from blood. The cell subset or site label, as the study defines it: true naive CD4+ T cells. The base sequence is TGCGCCAGCAGCTTGGACGACACCACCAGCTCCTACGAGCAGTACTTC. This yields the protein CASSLDDTTSSYEQYF.